Listed below are T cell receptor beta chains from one sample, sequenced in a study of shared clonotypes between healthy human individuals. Here immunoSEQ multiplex PCR was the method, and the copy in TCRdb shows in-frame clones only, minus some. The sample lists a few million clones; 93% were seen once. The specimen sequenced was naive CD8+ T cells from PBMCs. These receptors all stem from a man between 18 and 35 years old in good health. Some clones in this sample may be carry-over from other donors' samples. Both conserved end residues are part of each CDR3. D genes are given only for firm matches. For some rows the clone size is stated as once, few or many, or as a class when expanded; others skip it.

NA	TRBD1	TRBV7-8	CASSLNRGIGDQPQHF
NA	NA	TRBV5-1	CASSYDRMFEETQYF
once	NA	TRBV7-6	CASSLEDSLSYEQYF
NA	NA	TRBV10-3	CAISEGTVTDTQYF
NA	TRBD1	TRBV7-9	CASSSRTGGSTEAFF
once	TRBD2	TRBV7-3	CASSRTLAGDVGEQFF
NA	NA	TRBV4-2	CASGISSHSANEKLFF
NA	NA	TRBV21-1	CAKRGPEQYF
NA	NA	TRBV27	CASMDGLYTDTQYF
NA	TRBD1	TRBV9	CASSLWDRGSTFF
NA	NA	TRBV6-1	CASTQGGDSREEQYF
NA	NA	TRBV14	CASSQEQGVDYGYTF
NA	NA	TRBV27	CASSFLTRGVSYEQYF
NA	NA	TRBV29-1	CSVDWGNTIYF
once	NA	TRBV13	CASSFGLTDTQYF
NA	NA	TRBV7-9	CASSLGAGGNQPQHF
NA	TRBD1	TRBV5-6	CASSRGQGYTEAFF
NA	TRBD2	TRBV11-2	CASSQGLAGLYEQFF
few	NA	TRBV19	CASTYRVSNQPQHF
NA	NA	TRBV5-6	CASSRDNLLLNTEAFF
NA	TRBD1	TRBV5-1	CASSSDRSSYEQYF
once	NA	TRBV28	CASSSPETTNEKLFF
NA	NA	TRBV27	CASSLSPGSSYNEQFF
NA	NA	TRBV4-1	CASSQGYTEYNEQFF
NA	TRBD1	TRBV27	CASSLLAGGHYEQYF
NA	TRBD2	TRBV7-9	CASSTSGTSAYYEQYF
NA	NA	TRBV29-1	CSALRGNTGELFF
NA	NA	TRBV11-1	CASSMNLNYGYTF
once	TRBD2	TRBV9	CASSGGPRGVERHEQYF
NA	TRBD2	TRBV28	CASSLLGGLDEQFF
NA	NA	TRBV11-2	CASSRGVNYGYTF
NA	TRBD2	TRBV9	CASSTHSGPESGEQYF
NA	NA	TRBV7-9	CASSQGLRTSTNEKLFF
NA	TRBD1	TRBV2	CASREKTGGAYNEQFF
NA	NA	TRBV14	CASSSRDGSSYEQYF
NA	NA	TRBV29-1	CSVEEASLSTDTQYF
once	NA	TRBV15	CATSERTQHSDTQYF
NA	TRBD1	TRBV5-6	CASSYRGDTQYF
NA	NA	TRBV27	CASWTGYGYTF
NA	TRBD2	TRBV5-6	CASSLGLATDTQYF
NA	TRBD2	TRBV14	CASSQETSVNEQFF
NA	NA	TRBV14	CASSRRSSYEQYF
NA	NA	TRBV11-3	CASSLTQRRGEQFF
NA	TRBD1	TRBV28	CASTGTVTLDGYTF
NA	NA	TRBV5-5	CASSLRPTSWDVPEKLFF
NA	NA	TRBV4-1	CASSLARDFYNEQFF
once	NA	TRBV5-4	CANNLEGDHPNQPQHF
once	NA	TRBV27	CASSLSRTYEQYF
NA	NA	TRBV5-6	CASSYSTSGNTIYF
NA	NA	TRBV27	CASSLLGGGTEAFF
NA	NA	TRBV7-9	CASSRYRNEQFF
NA	NA	TRBV28	CASSSVATTYEQYF
NA	NA	TRBV7-2	CASSLAGGQSYGYTF